The 12 T cell receptor beta chains below come from one sample, sequenced in a study of cytomegalovirus exposure and HLA in healthy donors. In the PCR, 60 Vbeta and 13 Jbeta primers were used. Assay: immunoSEQ multiplex PCR; the TCRdb copy retains only in-frame clones and omits some. The data contain 99,000 or so clones, approximately 72% of them singletons. The sequenced sample consisted of PBMCs. These receptors were taken from a man under 40 in good health and CMV-seronegative.

The chain carries TRBV6-5 and TRBJ1-6; D is perhaps TRBD1 (5 bases). The CDR3 length is 14 residues. Trimming removed 2 bases from V and 8 bases from J, with 10 bases in between. The germline CDR1 and CDR2 sequences are MNHEY and SVGAGI. CDR3 in amino acids: CASSYITGYSPLHF. The CDR3 DNA follows: TGTGCCAGCAGTTACATAACAGGCTATTCACCCCTCCACTTT.

This chain links TRBV5-1 with TRBJ2-5; no reliable D call. V was trimmed by 0 bases and J by 3 bases, leaving 9 bases between them. The CDR3 has 14 amino acids. Per the germline V gene, CDR1 is SGHRS and CDR2 is YFSETQ. CDR3 sequence (DNA): TGCGCCAGCAGCTTGGCTACAGAAGAAGAGACCCAGTACTTC. Translation gives CASSLATEEETQYF. The whole variable domain, remainder taken from reference TRBV5-1 and TRBJ2-5, is KAGVTQTPRYLIKTRGQQVTLSCSPISGHRSVSWYQQTPGQGLQFLFEYFSETQRNKGNFPGRFSGRQFSNSRSEMNVSTLELGDSALYLCASSLATEEETQYFGPGTRLLVL.

This sequence joins TRBV7-2 and TRBJ2-4; TRBD2 matches at 7 bases. The length of the CDR3 is 13 residues. Germline values: CDR1 SGHTA, CDR2 FQGNSA. J gave up 5 bases and V 8 bases, and 6 bases lay outside the gene matches. The CDR3 DNA follows: TGTGCCAGCGGCAAGCGGGACCAAAACATTCAGTACTTC. Translating gives CASGKRDQNIQYF.

The chain employs TRBV14 and TRBJ1-1; D gene unclear. This CDR3 spans 15 amino acids. Trimming removed 1 base from V and 5 bases from J, with 14 bases in between. Germline CDR1 is SGHDN and CDR2 is FVKESK. The CDR3 loop is CASSQATVRGTEAFF. DNA for the CDR3: TGTGCCAGCAGCCAAGCGACCGTCCGGGGAACTGAAGCTTTCTTT.

This sequence joins TRBV28 and TRBJ2-1, with 10 bases matching TRBD2. Germline CDR1 and CDR2: MDHEN and SYDVKM. V shed 7 bases, J shed 4 bases, and the junction held 7 bases outside the gene matches. The CDR3 extends over 15 amino acids. The CDR3 is CASTVAGGAYNEQFF. The CDR3, as DNA: TGTGCCAGCACCGTAGCGGGAGGAGCATACAATGAGCAGTTCTTC.

The CDR3 reads CASSLSQDRGNNQPQHF. In DNA form, the CDR3 reads TGTGCCAGCAGCCTATCCCAGGACAGGGGAAACAATCAGCCCCAGCATTTT. The V and J genes are TRBV28 and TRBJ1-5; TRBD1 agrees at 9 bases. Germline CDR1 is MDHEN and CDR2 is SYDVKM. The CDR3 sequence is 17 residues long. V lost 6 bases, J lost 3 bases, and 12 bases stayed unmatched.

V is TRBV19 and J is TRBJ1-5; D is unresolved. CDR1 is LNHDA and CDR2 is SQIVND in the germline V gene (reference sequence). The CDR3 is 14 residues long. Trimming shortened V by 3 bases and J by 3 bases, and 9 bases separated the two germline ends. CDR3: CASSMRGVNQPQHF. DNA of the CDR3: TGTGCCAGTAGTATGCGGGGAGTCAATCAGCCCCAGCATTTT.

The chain uses TRBV5-1 and TRBJ2-5; 8 nucleotides match TRBD1. The CDR3 spans 15 residues. The ends lost 4 bases at V and 4 bases at J; junction bases unmatched: 9. Germline V gives CDR1 SGHRS, CDR2 YFSETQ. In nucleotides, the CDR3 is TGCGCCAGCAGCCCGTCAGCAGGGGGCGGAGAGACCCAGTACTTC. Residues: CASSPSAGGGETQYF.

The chain couples TRBV7-2 to TRBJ1-1; D unclear. The germline gives CDR1 SGHTA, CDR2 FQGNSA. The V and J ends lost 5 bases and 4 bases respectively, with 8 bases between them. The CDR3 spans 12 residues. Written as DNA, the CDR3 is TGTGCCAGCAGCAGATTGAGCACTGAAGCTTTCTTT. Protein sequence: CASSRLSTEAFF. Full variable domain (rest looked up from reference TRBV7-2 and TRBJ1-1): GAGVSQSPSNKVTEKGKDVELRCDPISGHTALYWYRQSLGQGLEFLIYFQGNSAPDKSGLPSDRFSAERTGGSVSTLTIQRTQQEDSAVYLCASSRLSTEAFFGQGTRLTVV.

In this sample, this clone turned up a few times. This chain joins TRBV4-1 and TRBJ2-5; 9 bases fit TRBD2. After removal of 1 base from V and 4 bases from J, the junction contained 1 base not matched to a gene. In germline, CDR1 is MGHRA, CDR2 YSYEKL. The CDR3 extends over 14 amino acids. CDR3 DNA sequence: TGCGCCAGCAGCCAAGGCGGGGGGGGAGAGACCCAGTACTTC. Translation gives CASSQGGGGETQYF.

This rearrangement joins TRBV15 to TRBJ1-6; possibly TRBD1 for D (5 bases). Germline assignment: CDR1 LNHNV and CDR2 YYDKDF (reference sequence). The CDR3 length is 17 residues. Trimming removed 1 base from V and 5 bases from J, with 15 bases in between. The CDR3: CATSRGSHRPDNSPLHF. For the CDR3, the DNA is TGTGCCACCAGCAGAGGGTCTCACAGGCCTGATAATTCACCCCTCCACTTT.

This clone was seen only a few times. The CDR3 protein is CASREYTDTQYF. The CDR3 region has the DNA TGTGCCAGCAGAGAATACACAGATACGCAGTATTTT. The rearrangement uses TRBV2 and TRBJ2-3, with no clear D. In germline, CDR1 is SNHLY, CDR2 FYNNEI. The V end lost 6 bases, the J end lost 2 bases, and 6 bases lay between the germline ends. This CDR3 contains 12 residues. The variable domain in full, completed from reference TRBV2 and TRBJ2-3, reads EPEVTQTPSHQVTQMGQEVILRCVPISNHLYFYWYRQILGQKVEFLVSFYNNEISEKSEIFDDQFSVERPDGSNFTLKIRSTKLEDSAMYFCASREYTDTQYFGPGTRLTVL.